Below, 5 T cell receptor beta chains from the same sample are listed, as sequenced in a study of T cells in Graves' hyperthyroidism and ophthalmopathy. Researchers took RNA transcripts and amplified the TCR beta CDR3 regions from them. A first-round RT-PCR of the TCR CDR3 used the HTBI primer set. In TCRdb, the multiplex PCR reads were re-called with MiXCR into one record per CDR3 protein. The table includes under 550,000 distinct CDR3 sequences, 15% to 20% detected once. The sequenced sample consisted of blood. These receptors all stem from a middle-aged man with Graves' ophthalmopathy.

The J gene is TRBJ1-3, the V gene TRBV28, with 10 positions matching TRBD1. This CDR3 comprises 16 residues. J was trimmed by 0 bases and V by 6 bases; bases with no gene match: 5. Germline values: CDR1 MDHEN, CDR2 SYDVKM. The CDR3 region has the DNA TGTGCCAGCAGAGCGACAGGGGGCTCCTCTGGAAACACCATATATTTT. Its translation is CASRATGGSSGNTIYF.

This clonotype was seen more than once but under ten times. V is TRBV28 and J is TRBJ2-5; D tentatively fits TRBD1 or TRBD2 (5 bases each). V was cut by 6 bases and J by 5 bases, with 16 bases left in between. The CDR3 is made up of 14 amino acids. Germline CDR1 and CDR2: MDHEN and SYDVKM. CDR3 sequence reads: CASSLLGDRETQYF. The CDR3 DNA reads TGTGCCAGCAGCCTCCTGGGGGACCGGGAGACCCAGTACTTC.

This clonotype was observed many times. The genes are TRBV20-1 and TRBJ2-1; D possibly corresponds to TRBD2 (5 bases). The germline CDR1 and CDR2 sequences are DFQATT and SNEGSKA (reference sequence). This CDR3 is built from 15 residues. V was shortened by 6 bases and J by 0 bases, with 15 bases between the two germline ends. CDR3 region: CSADLSGRSYNEQFF. DNA of the CDR3: TGCAGTGCCGACCTCAGCGGCCGCTCCTACAATGAGCAGTTCTTC.

This clonotype turned up a few times. The chain joins TRBV4-1 to TRBJ1-2; unclear D gene. The CDR3 contains 14 residues. Germline V gene lookup returns CDR1 MGHRA and CDR2 YSYEKL. V was clipped by 0 bases and J by 3 bases, with 8 bases between them. This chain's CDR3 is CASSQDTADYGYTF. CDR3 nucleotide sequence: TGCGCCAGCAGCCAAGATACGGCAGACTATGGCTACACCTTC.

This clonotype was observed a handful of times. V is TRBV9 and J is TRBJ2-5, with D unresolved. The CDR3 spans 13 residues. The V gene lost 0 bases and the J gene lost 1 base, with 4 bases spanning the gap. Per germline, CDR1 SGDLS and CDR2 YYNGEE. CDR3 sequence reads: CASSVEGQETQYF. CDR3 in DNA: TGTGCCAGCAGCGTAGAAGGCCAAGAGACCCAGTACTTC.